The 19 T cell receptor beta chains below come from one sample, sequenced in a study of control samples from healthy donors and cancer patients. The table came from immunoSEQ multiplex PCR; TCRdb's copy has only in-frame clones and leaves some out. The table records approximately 100,000 clones, about 88% of them present only once. Sequenced: PBMCs. The receptors stem from a man in his 70s with lung cancer.

This chain links TRBV7-3 with TRBJ2-3; D is unresolved. CDR1 is SGHTA, CDR2 FQGTGA, per germline. Trimming took off 0 bases at V and 3 bases at J, with 10 bases between the two ends. This CDR3 has 15 amino acids. CDR3 bases: TGTGCCAGCAGCTTAACGAGGCTAGTTACAGATACGCAGTATTTT. This codes for CASSLTRLVTDTQYF.

This clone showed up just a few times. The genes are TRBV24-1 and TRBJ1-2; 7 nucleotides align to TRBD1. Unmatched junction bases numbered 9, after V lost 4 bases and J lost 8 bases. The germline CDR1 and CDR2 sequences are KGHDR and SFDVKD. This CDR3 has 14 residues. CDR3 amino acids: CATSDSGQAKGYTF. CDR3 DNA: TGTGCCACCAGTGACTCCGGACAGGCTAAAGGCTACACCTTC.

V usage is TRBV28 and J usage is TRBJ1-1; D possibly corresponds to TRBD1 (5 bases). This CDR3 comprises 10 residues. The V and J ends lost 7 bases and 7 bases respectively, with 7 bases between them. Germline V gene sequence: CDR1 MDHEN, CDR2 SYDVKM. The CDR3 DNA sequence: TGTGCCAGCACAGGGTTTGAAGCTTTCTTT. The encoded protein is CASTGFEAFF.

The V gene is TRBV3-1 (or the pseudogene TRBV3-2), the J gene TRBJ1-3; D is uncertain. The CDR3 is 14 amino acids. V was trimmed by 6 bases and J by 4 bases, leaving 13 bases between them. Germline V lookup: CDR1 LGHDT, CDR2 YNNKEL (reference sequence). CDR3 coding DNA: TGTGCCAGCAGTCGCAACCCGAGGGGAAACACCATATATTTT. Encoded protein: CASSRNPRGNTIYF.

The rearrangement links TRBV11-3 to TRBJ1-1, with D possibly matching TRBD1 (5 bases). The CDR3 covers 15 residues. Trimming stripped 0 bases from V and 4 bases from J, with 12 bases between. CDR1 and CDR2 (germline): SGHNT, YENEEA. The CDR3 DNA sequence: TGTGCCAGCAGCTTAGATGGGGCGCGGACCACTGAAGCTTTCTTT. It translates to CASSLDGARTTEAFF.

The chain has TRBV11-2 and TRBJ1-1; D may be TRBD1 (5 bases). V lost 1 base and J 1 base, leaving 13 bases between the germline ends. The germline V gene encodes CDR1 SGHAT and CDR2 FQNNGV. The CDR3 sequence is 16 residues long. The CDR3 bases are TGTGCCAGCAGCTTAGTGCCGGGGACCCCGAACACTGAAGCTTTCTTT. Amino acid sequence: CASSLVPGTPNTEAFF.

The chain employs TRBV5-5 and TRBJ1-2, with 8 positions matching TRBD1. Germline V gene lookup returns CDR1 SGHKS and CDR2 YYEKEE (reference sequence). The CDR3 runs 15 residues. Trimming removed 4 bases from V and 4 bases from J; junction bases left unmatched: 9. This chain's CDR3 is CASSPGQGSSYGYTF. The CDR3 bases are TGTGCCAGCAGCCCCGGACAGGGCAGCAGCTATGGCTACACCTTC.

The CDR3 nucleotides read TGTGCCAGCAGCTTAGGGGGAGGGAATGAGCAGTTCTTC. Residues: CASSLGGGNEQFF. This chain uses TRBV7-8 with TRBJ2-1; TRBD2 matches 7 bases. The germline CDR1 and CDR2 sequences are SGHVS and FQNEAQ. V shed 1 base and J 7 bases; nucleotides not matched to a gene: 1. The CDR3 totals 13 residues.

This rearrangement joins TRBV5-1 to TRBJ1-2; D uncertain. From germline, CDR1 is SGHRS and CDR2 YFSETQ. Between the trimmed V and J ends, which lost 0 bases and 4 bases, there was a span of 7 bases. The CDR3 totals 13 residues. CDR3 nucleotide sequence: TGCGCCAGCAGCTTGGAGGCAGTCTATGGCTACACCTTC. This encodes CASSLEAVYGYTF.

The V and J genes are TRBV19 and TRBJ2-7; TRBD2 agrees at 10 bases. The CDR3 runs to 13 residues. J lost 2 bases, V lost 6 bases, and 1 base had no gene match. Germline lookup yields CDR1 LNHDA and CDR2 SQIVND (reference sequence). The CDR3 nucleotides read TGTGCCAGTAGCGGACTAGCGGCCTACGAGCAGTACTTC. It codes for CASSGLAAYEQYF.

This clone appeared a single time. This is likely a read error, given that the CDR3 carries no conserved phenylalanine or tryptophan at its end. The J gene is TRBJ1-5, the V gene TRBV5-1; D may be TRBD1 (5 bases). Per germline, CDR1 SGHRS and CDR2 YFSETQ. The CDR3 loop spans 14 amino acids. Trimming took off 4 bases at V and 8 bases at J, with 16 bases between the two ends. Here the CDR3 DNA reads TGCGCCAGCAGCGAGGGGACTCCCGGCGAGCCCCAGCATCTT. Translated: CASSEGTPGEPQHL.

The chain joins TRBV12-5 to TRBJ2-7, with D maybe TRBD2 (5 bases). CDR1 is LGHNT and CDR2 is FRNRAP in the germline V gene. This CDR3 contains 11 residues. Trimming took 6 bases from V and 3 from J, leaving 6 bases between them. The CDR3 DNA reads as TGTGCTAGTGGCCGGGACTACGAGCAGTACTTC. Amino acid sequence: CASGRDYEQYF.

This chain connects TRBV19 to TRBJ1-1, with a weak D call TRBD1 (5 bases). CDR1 LNHDA and CDR2 SQIVND come from the germline V gene (reference sequence). The germline V and J ends were trimmed by 6 bases and 0 bases, with 11 bases remaining between them. The CDR3 contains 14 residues. The DNA of the CDR3 is TGTGCCAGTAGCCGTGACAGCCTGAACACTGAAGCTTTCTTT. Translating gives CASSRDSLNTEAFF.

This clone was counted a few times. The chain couples TRBV27 to TRBJ2-7; 9 bases map to TRBD2. The germline gives CDR1 MNHEY, CDR2 SMNVEV (reference sequence). J gave up 5 bases and V 4 bases, and 3 bases lay outside the gene matches. The CDR3 sequence is 13 residues long. The CDR3 nucleotides are TGTGCCAGCAGTTGGCGGGGGGGCCACGAGCAGTACTTC. Translated, it gives CASSWRGGHEQYF.

This chain joins TRBV19 and TRBJ2-1; D remains unclear. Germline-derived CDR1 and CDR2 are LNHDA and SQIVND (reference sequence). The CDR3 is 15 residues long. V lost 1 base and J 2 bases, leaving 9 bases between the germline ends. The CDR3 here is CASSIVSDPYNEQFF. Written as DNA, the CDR3 is TGTGCCAGTAGTATAGTTTCTGACCCCTACAATGAGCAGTTCTTC.

The chain carries TRBV10-2 and TRBJ2-7; D may be TRBD2 (5 bases). This CDR3 has 11 amino acids. Germline V gene lookup returns CDR1 WSHSY and CDR2 SAAADI. V lost 5 bases and J 6 bases, leaving 8 bases between the germline ends. CDR3 sequence (DNA): TGCGCCAGCAGTCGAGGGTTCGAGCAGTACTTC. This encodes CASSRGFEQYF.

The chain joins TRBV7-2 to TRBJ1-5; 9 nucleotides agree with TRBD1. The CDR3 consists of 13 residues. Germline loops: CDR1 SGHTA, CDR2 FQGNSA. V lost 5 bases and J lost 5; bases outside the gene matches: 1. The CDR3: CASSRTGDQPQHF. The CDR3 DNA follows: TGTGCCAGCAGCCGGACAGGGGATCAGCCCCAGCATTTT.

V and J are TRBV4-2 and TRBJ2-3; TRBD2 matches 11 bases. This CDR3 has 17 amino acids. The V gene's germline CDR1 is LGHNA and CDR2 YNFKEQ. The trim removed 0 bases at V and 1 base at J, leaving 3 bases unmatched. The CDR3 DNA sequence: TGTGCCAGCAGCCAAGATCCGGGACTAGCGGGCACAGATACGCAGTATTTT. Protein sequence: CASSQDPGLAGTDTQYF.

This chain joins TRBV18 and TRBJ1-2; 7 bases are a match to TRBD1. Per germline, CDR1 KGHSH and CDR2 LQKENI. V lost 6 bases, J lost 6 bases, and 4 bases stayed unmatched. The CDR3 spans 12 residues. CDR3 DNA: TGTGCCAGCTCCCAAGGACAGGATGGCTACACCTTC. This codes for CASSQGQDGYTF.